The source of this T cell receptor (beta chain) is a study of neurological immune-mediated disorders. This clonotype came up many times. Its target is unknown. cDNA was made by 5'RACE with 10-nucleotide random UMIs. The authors obtained over 200 million TCR-beta sequences from 15-18 subjects per sequencing run. TCRdb used MiXCR to reprocess the 5' RACE reads, holding one entry per CDR3 protein. The repertoire holds under 20,000 distinct CDR3 sequences, with 2.6% as singletons. CDR3 length: 14 residues. V was cut by 6 bases and J by 1 base, with 12 bases left in between. Study-wide results and caveats: The study found no CDR3 amino acid sequences shared by expanded clones across subjects, suggesting private repertoires in all groups. The greatest TCR clonal expansion appeared in HTLV-1-associated myelopathy and the smallest, falling below healthy controls, in multiple sclerosis.

The sample taken for sequencing was PBMCs. This chain uses TRBV12-3 or TRBV12-4 with TRBJ1-2; the D is unclear. This receptor was obtained from a woman between 18 and 29 years old with multiple sclerosis. CDR3 sequence reads: CASSNSRNNYGYTF. The DNA of the CDR3 is TGTGCCAGCAGCAATTCAAGAAATAACTATGGCTACACCTTC.